These 32 T cell receptor beta chains originate from one sample sequenced in a study of T cell changes during pregnancy in multiple sclerosis. Here immunoSEQ multiplex PCR was the method, and the copy in TCRdb shows in-frame clones only, minus some. The sample records 35,000 to 50,000 clones, approximately 90% being singletons. Source: CD4+ T cells from peripheral blood mononuclear cells, taken in the first trimester of pregnancy. All receptors derive from a female donor with multiple sclerosis, enrolled in a pregnancy study.

This clone was recorded once. The rearrangement joins TRBV19 to TRBJ1-5; TRBD1 matches at 9 bases. The CDR3 consists of 17 residues. CDR1 LNHDA and CDR2 SQIVND come from the germline V gene (reference sequence). J lost 6 bases, V lost 3 bases, and 12 bases had no gene match. The CDR3 sequence is CASSIPQIQGAIQPQHF. In DNA, the CDR3 is TGTGCCAGTAGTATCCCTCAAATACAGGGGGCGATTCAGCCCCAGCATTTT.

This clone came up once. V and J are TRBV5-8 and TRBJ2-2, with 8 bases aligning to TRBD1. The CDR3 contains 17 residues. The germline gives CDR1 SGHTS, CDR2 YDEGEE. Trimming removed 0 bases from V and 3 bases from J; junction bases left unmatched: 7. The CDR3 protein is CASSLALGQGYTGELFF. CDR3 in DNA: TGTGCCAGCAGCTTGGCCCTAGGACAGGGCTACACCGGGGAGCTGTTTTTT.

The genes are TRBV29-1 and TRBJ2-1; tentative D call: TRBD2 (6 bases). Trimming took off 6 bases at V and 10 bases at J, with 25 bases between the two ends. The CDR3 runs 15 residues. Germline V gene data show CDR1 as SQVTM and CDR2 as ANQGSEA. CDR3 sequence reads: CSVKLRDGEVLEQFF. CDR3 bases: TGCAGCGTAAAACTCCGGGACGGGGAGGTCTTGGAGCAGTTCTTC.

The rearrangement uses TRBV28 and TRBJ1-5, with 8 bases fitting TRBD1. This CDR3 spans 14 amino acids. Germline V CDR1 and CDR2: MDHEN, SYDVKM. The ends lost 6 bases at V and 6 bases at J; junction bases unmatched: 7. Here the CDR3 reads CASRKGQGGQPQHF. Here the CDR3 DNA reads TGTGCCAGCAGAAAAGGACAGGGTGGTCAGCCCCAGCATTTT. Combining the CDR3 with reference TRBV28 and TRBJ1-5 gives the whole variable domain DVKVTQSSRYLVKRTGEKVFLECVQDMDHENMFWYRQDPGLGLRLIYFSYDVKMKEKGDIPEGYSVSREKKERFSLILESASTNQTSMYLCASRKGQGGQPQHFGDGTRLSIL.

This chain links TRBV14 with TRBJ2-3; tentatively, D is TRBD1 (5 bases). Germline CDR1 is SGHDN and CDR2 is FVKESK. V shed 3 bases and J shed 2 bases, with 9 bases lying between them. The CDR3 runs to 14 residues. The CDR3 DNA is TGTGCCAGCAGCCATCGGACATTCACAGATACGCAGTATTTT. Translation: CASSHRTFTDTQYF.

The V gene is TRBV19, the J gene TRBJ2-7, with D tentatively TRBD1 (6 bases). V lost 5 bases to trimming and J lost 4 bases, with 18 bases between them. The CDR3 consists of 15 residues. CDR1 is LNHDA and CDR2 is SQIVND in the germline V gene (reference sequence). In DNA form, the CDR3 reads TGTGCCAGTAGTCCGGACTGGGGGCCTCAATACGAGCAGTACTTC. This gives the protein CASSPDWGPQYEQYF.

The CDR3 protein is CASRPSLGVAFF. The CDR3 region has the DNA TGTGCCAGCAGACCCTCGCTAGGAGTAGCTTTCTTT. This chain joins TRBV28 and TRBJ1-1, with D unclear. There are 12 residues in the CDR3. Germline loops: CDR1 MDHEN, CDR2 SYDVKM. The V end lost 6 bases, the J end lost 10 bases, and 15 bases lay between the germline ends.

The gene calls are TRBV28 and TRBJ2-3, with 14 bases aligning to TRBD2. The V gene's germline CDR1 is MDHEN and CDR2 SYDVKM. CDR3 length: 17 residues. With V trimmed by 5 bases and J by 5 bases, 9 bases remained unmatched. The CDR3 is CASSMLGLAGEEDTQYF. The CDR3 DNA sequence: TGTGCCAGCAGTATGCTGGGACTAGCGGGAGAAGAAGATACGCAGTATTTT.

The chain joins TRBV10-3 to TRBJ1-2, with 8 bases fitting TRBD1. This CDR3 has 12 residues. Germline trimming cut 6 bases from V and 7 bases from J; bases unmatched to any gene: 4. Looked up from germline, CDR1 is ENHRY and CDR2 is SYGVKD. Written as DNA, the CDR3 is TGTGCCATCAGGGGGACAGGAGGTGGCTACACCTTC. This encodes CAIRGTGGGYTF.

This chain joins TRBV9 and TRBJ2-4, with 7 bases identical to TRBD2. With 5 bases clipped from V and 0 bases from J, the junction kept 5 bases outside the gene matches. CDR3 length: 15 residues. Germline V CDR1 and CDR2: SGDLS, YYNGEE. The CDR3 spells CASRREGLAKNIQYF. The DNA for the CDR3 is TGTGCCAGCAGGAGGGAGGGATTAGCCAAAAACATTCAGTACTTC. The full variable domain, with the rest looked up from reference TRBV9 and TRBJ2-4, is DSGVTQTPKHLITATGQRVTLRCSPRSGDLSVYWYQQSLDQGLQFLIQYYNGEERAKGNILERFSAQQFPDLHSELNLSSLELGDSALYFCASRREGLAKNIQYFGAGTRLSVL.

The rearrangement joins TRBV25-1 to TRBJ1-1; 9 bases are a match to TRBD1. Germline trimming cut 4 bases from V and 5 bases from J; bases unmatched to any gene: 5. CDR3 length: 14 residues. Germline assignment: CDR1 MGHDK and CDR2 SYGVNS. Written as DNA, the CDR3 is TGTGCCAGCAGTGTCCGGGACAGGGCGACTGAAGCTTTCTTT. This codes for CASSVRDRATEAFF.

The CDR3 loop reads CASSLTRNPYEQYF. The CDR3 region has the DNA TGTGCCAGCAGCTTAACGCGGAACCCCTACGAGCAGTACTTC. The rearrangement uses TRBV7-2 and TRBJ2-7; the D is unclear. V dropped 2 bases and J dropped 2 bases, with 10 bases sitting between them. There are 14 residues in the CDR3. In germline, CDR1 is SGHTA, CDR2 FQGNSA. The full variable domain, its missing parts supplied by reference TRBV7-2 and TRBJ2-7, is GAGVSQSPSNKVTEKGKDVELRCDPISGHTALYWYRQSLGQGLEFLIYFQGNSAPDKSGLPSDRFSAERTGGSVSTLTIQRTQQEDSAVYLCASSLTRNPYEQYFGPGTRLTVT.

The chain carries TRBV18 and TRBJ2-1, with D possibly matching TRBD2 (5 bases). The V and J ends lost 2 bases and 2 bases respectively, with 13 bases between them. From germline, CDR1 is KGHSH and CDR2 LQKENI. The CDR3 totals 16 residues. In nucleotides, the CDR3 is TGTGCCAGCTCACCAGCAAGCGGAGAAACCTACAATGAGCAGTTCTTC. Translated, it gives CASSPASGETYNEQFF.

This rearrangement joins TRBV7-3 to TRBJ2-1, with 11 bases aligning to TRBD1. CDR1 is SGHTA, CDR2 FQGTGA, per germline. Trimming at V came to 5 bases and at J to 6 bases, leaving 9 bases not matched to a gene. This CDR3 is built from 16 residues. This CDR3 is CASSLLPGTGGNEQFF. The CDR3, as DNA: TGTGCCAGCAGCCTCTTGCCCGGGACAGGGGGCAATGAGCAGTTCTTC.

The rearrangement uses TRBV5-1 and TRBJ2-3; no clear D gene. The CDR3 has 16 amino acids. Trimming cost V 4 bases and J 4 bases, with 19 bases left between them. Germline CDR1 is SGHRS and CDR2 is YFSETQ. The CDR3 bases are TGCGCCAGCAGCCGTCAAACTGGAGCCCCCTCAGATACGCAGTATTTT. It codes for CASSRQTGAPSDTQYF.

The chain combines TRBV7-9 with TRBJ2-1; D uncertain. Per the germline V gene, CDR1 is SEHNR and CDR2 is FQNEAQ (reference sequence). This CDR3 region has 15 residues. V was trimmed by 5 bases and J by 0 bases, leaving 11 bases between them. This CDR3 is CASSPEQSSYNEQFF. CDR3 DNA: TGTGCCAGCAGCCCGGAGCAGAGCTCCTACAATGAGCAGTTCTTC.

The CDR3 nucleotides read TGCAGCGTCGGAGACACTGAAGCTTTCTTT. Protein: CSVGDTEAFF. This rearrangement joins TRBV29-1 to TRBJ1-1; D gene unclear. The CDR3 totals 10 residues. V lost 6 bases and J 3 bases, leaving 5 bases between the germline ends. Germline V gene lookup returns CDR1 SQVTM and CDR2 ANQGSEA.

The chain joins TRBV6-1 to TRBJ2-3, with D possibly being TRBD2 (6 bases). The CDR3 runs to 14 residues. Trimming cost V 2 bases and J 6 bases, with 12 bases left between them. Germline CDR1 MNHNS, CDR2 SASEGT. CDR3 in DNA: TGTGCCAGCAGTGAACCCGGGAGTACGGATACGCAGTATTTT. This encodes CASSEPGSTDTQYF.

V usage is TRBV7-2 and J usage is TRBJ2-5; a weak D match, TRBD2 (5 bases). Trimming left V 5 bases short and J 2 bases short, with 15 bases between. Germline values: CDR1 SGHTA, CDR2 FQGNSA. The CDR3 contains 15 residues. CDR3 nucleotide sequence: TGTGCCAGCAGCCTTGCTTCGACGGGGCAAGAGACCCAGTACTTC. Translated, it gives CASSLASTGQETQYF.

This clone occurred once. This chain links TRBV4-3 with TRBJ2-3, with 10 bases aligning to TRBD2. V was clipped by 0 bases and J by 6 bases; unmatched bases: 6. The germline V gene has CDR1 LGHNA and CDR2 YSLEER. The CDR3 spans 16 residues. The CDR3 loop is CASSQDGAGGIDTQYF. CDR3 in DNA: TGCGCCAGCAGCCAAGATGGAGCGGGGGGGATTGATACGCAGTATTTT.

The chain couples TRBV5-1 to TRBJ2-7; D call uncertain. Trimming left V 4 bases short and J 0 bases short, with 14 bases between. The CDR3 runs to 15 residues. Germline V gives CDR1 SGHRS, CDR2 YFSETQ. The CDR3: CASSHAGGSSYEQYF. CDR3 in DNA: TGCGCCAGCAGCCACGCTGGCGGAAGCTCCTACGAGCAGTACTTC. The whole variable domain, filled in from reference TRBV5-1 and TRBJ2-7, reads KAGVTQTPRYLIKTRGQQVTLSCSPISGHRSVSWYQQTPGQGLQFLFEYFSETQRNKGNFPGRFSGRQFSNSRSEMNVSTLELGDSALYLCASSHAGGSSYEQYFGPGTRLTVT.

The V and J genes are TRBV4-1 and TRBJ2-5, with 9 bases lining up with TRBD2. This CDR3 comprises 15 residues. J was trimmed by 2 bases and V by 4 bases; bases with no gene match: 5. Germline V lookup: CDR1 MGHRA, CDR2 YSYEKL. CDR3 sequence: CASSPWTSAQETQYF. For the CDR3, the DNA is TGCGCCAGCAGCCCCTGGACTAGCGCGCAAGAGACCCAGTACTTC.

V usage is TRBV11-2 and J usage is TRBJ2-7, with D tentatively TRBD2 (6 bases). The V end lost 5 bases, the J end lost 1 base, and 24 bases lay between the germline ends. CDR1 is SGHAT and CDR2 is FQNNGV in the germline V gene. The CDR3 length is 18 residues. The CDR3 coding sequence is TGTGCCAGCAGCCCCGGGCTGAGTGGGGGGAGTAAATCCTACGAGCAGTACTTC. Protein sequence: CASSPGLSGGSKSYEQYF. The full variable domain, in which reference TRBV11-2 and TRBJ2-7 provide the parts outside the CDR3, is EAGVAQSPRYKIIEKRQSVAFWCNPISGHATLYWYQQILGQGPKLLIQFQNNGVVDDSQLPKDRFSAERLKGVDSTLKIQPAKLEDSAVYLCASSPGLSGGSKSYEQYFGPGTRLTVT.

The J gene is TRBJ2-1, the V gene TRBV30; D is uncertain. The CDR3 totals 17 residues. The germline V gene encodes CDR1 GTSNPN and CDR2 SVGIG (reference sequence). The ends were cut back, 5 bases at V and 6 bases at J, with 26 bases in the middle. CDR3 nucleotide sequence: TGTGCCTGGGGCTCTAGGTGGGTTGGTTCCGGCGGCAATGAGCAGTTCTTC. Protein sequence: CAWGSRWVGSGGNEQFF.

The DNA of the CDR3 is TGTGCCAGCAGGCCCGGGACAGGGGAAGCGAGTGGCTACACCTTC. As protein: CASRPGTGEASGYTF. The chain carries TRBV2 and TRBJ1-2, with 10 nucleotides matching TRBD1. Looked up from germline, CDR1 is SNHLY and CDR2 is FYNNEI. Trimming cost V 6 bases and J 7 bases; bases outside gene matches: 11. This CDR3 region has 15 residues.

The rearrangement joins TRBV30 to TRBJ2-1, with 7 nucleotides matching TRBD2. The CDR3 has 15 amino acids. Losses at the gene ends were 7 bases for V and 2 bases for J; bases not matched to a gene: 11. CDR1 and CDR2 from the germline V gene are GTSNPN and SVGIG (reference sequence). CDR3 bases: TGTGCCTTGGGGCGGGCTAGCGGAGCCTACAATGAGCAGTTCTTC. Protein product: CALGRASGAYNEQFF.

V and J are TRBV15 and TRBJ2-7; D is unclear. Trimming shortened V by 0 bases and J by 2 bases, and 11 bases separated the two germline ends. The CDR3 is 15 residues long. CDR1 and CDR2 from the germline V gene are LNHNV and YYDKDF (reference sequence). For the CDR3, the DNA is TGTGCCACCAGCAGAGAGAGAACAGCCGCCTACGAGCAGTACTTC. Translation gives CATSRERTAAYEQYF.

This chain links TRBV5-1 with TRBJ2-1, with D maybe TRBD1 (6 bases). This CDR3 is built from 15 residues. Trimming stripped 0 bases from V and 6 bases from J, with 13 bases between. Germline CDR1 SGHRS, CDR2 YFSETQ. DNA of the CDR3: TGCGCCAGCAGCTTGGGGGAGTCCAGGGGCAATGAGCAGTTCTTC. It encodes CASSLGESRGNEQFF. Combining the CDR3 with reference TRBV5-1 and TRBJ2-1 gives the whole variable domain KAGVTQTPRYLIKTRGQQVTLSCSPISGHRSVSWYQQTPGQGLQFLFEYFSETQRNKGNFPGRFSGRQFSNSRSEMNVSTLELGDSALYLCASSLGESRGNEQFFGPGTRLTVL.

To note about this clone: An end of the junction does not agree with germline; a read error may underlie this. V gene TRBV7-7 combines with J gene TRBJ2-1; 15 positions agree with TRBD2. CDR1 SSHAT and CDR2 FNYEAQ come from the germline V gene (reference sequence). The CDR3 extends over 16 amino acids. The CDR3 coding sequence is TGTGCTAGCAGCCCGCGGACTAGCGGGAGGGCCGGTGAGCAGTTCTTC. This codes for CASSPRTSGRAGEQFF.

The rearrangement joins TRBV6-5 to TRBJ2-3; D is perhaps TRBD2 (5 bases). V lost 4 bases, J lost 8 bases, and 13 bases lay in between. The CDR3 contains 13 residues. Germline values: CDR1 MNHEY, CDR2 SVGAGI. CDR3 residues: CASSSPEVGTQYF. The CDR3 DNA is TGTGCCAGCAGTTCTCCGGAGGTCGGTACGCAGTATTTT.

The V gene is TRBV27, the J gene TRBJ2-7; 12 bases line up with TRBD2. The CDR3 extends over 15 amino acids. Germline loops: CDR1 MNHEY, CDR2 SMNVEV (reference sequence). Germline trimming cut 5 bases from V and 7 bases from J; bases unmatched to any gene: 9. Here the CDR3 reads CASSPRLAGVVEQYF. DNA for the CDR3: TGTGCCAGCAGTCCAAGACTAGCGGGGGTTGTAGAGCAGTACTTC.

This chain connects TRBV2 to TRBJ2-2, with 10 bases fitting TRBD2. Per the germline V gene, CDR1 is SNHLY and CDR2 is FYNNEI. The CDR3 totals 15 residues. The V and J ends lost 10 bases and 0 bases, in that order; junction bases with no gene match: 5. The CDR3 bases are TGTGCCACCAAAACTAGCGGGGCGAACACCGGGGAGCTGTTTTTT. Its protein product is CATKTSGANTGELFF.